This T cell receptor beta chain was recorded in a study of spatial heterogeneity in lung cancer. Unique molecular identifiers, one per molecule, were present on every TCR cDNA molecule. Via MiXCR, TCRdb re-called the 5' RACE reads, giving one row per CDR3 protein. The sample holds several thousand distinct CDR3 sequences, around 16% seen once. The time point is: sample taken at primary tumor resection. Unsorted samples of tumor, nontumor lung or frozen PBMC had their whole RNA sequenced. The 55 to 90 donors had untreated early-stage non-small cell lung cancer. By share of the sample, this clonotype is medium-sized. This beta chain is a stray read from a library made for alpha chains; its abundance is not meaningful. The CDR3 has 17 residues.

The receptor's source is a male donor with early-stage non-small cell lung cancer. The sequencing here drew on normal lung tissue next to the tumor, taken at surgery. The J gene is TRBJ2-7, the V gene TRBV21-1; TRBD1 is the table's D call and was not checked against the DNA. TRBV21-1 is a listed pseudogene. Here the CDR3 DNA reads TGTGCCAGCAGCAAAATATCTGACAGGGGTGACCGACGCGAGCAGTACGTC. It translates to CASSKISDRGDRREQYV.